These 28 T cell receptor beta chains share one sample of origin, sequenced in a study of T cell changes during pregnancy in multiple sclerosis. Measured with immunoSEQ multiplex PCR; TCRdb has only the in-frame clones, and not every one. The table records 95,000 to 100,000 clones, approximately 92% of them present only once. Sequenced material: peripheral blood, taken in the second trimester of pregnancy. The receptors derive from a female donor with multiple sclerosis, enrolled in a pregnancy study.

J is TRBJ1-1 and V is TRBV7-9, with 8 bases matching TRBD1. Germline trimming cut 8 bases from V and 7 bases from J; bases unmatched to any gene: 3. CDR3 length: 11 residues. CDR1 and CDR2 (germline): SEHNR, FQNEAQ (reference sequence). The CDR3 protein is CASRQGLEAFF. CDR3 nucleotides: TGTGCCAGCCGACAGGGGCTTGAAGCTTTCTTT.

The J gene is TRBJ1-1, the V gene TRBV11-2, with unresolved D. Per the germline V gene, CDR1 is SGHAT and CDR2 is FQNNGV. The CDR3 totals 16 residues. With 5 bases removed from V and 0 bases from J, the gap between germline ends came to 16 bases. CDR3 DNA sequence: TGTGCCAGCAGCCCTAGTTACAAAAACCTGAACACTGAAGCTTTCTTT. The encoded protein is CASSPSYKNLNTEAFF.

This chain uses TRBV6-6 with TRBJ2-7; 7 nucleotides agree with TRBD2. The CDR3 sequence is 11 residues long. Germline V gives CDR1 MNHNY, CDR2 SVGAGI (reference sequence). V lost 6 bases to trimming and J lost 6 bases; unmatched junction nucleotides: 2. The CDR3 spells CASSGGSEQYF. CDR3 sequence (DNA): TGTGCCAGCAGCGGGGGGAGCGAGCAGTACTTC.

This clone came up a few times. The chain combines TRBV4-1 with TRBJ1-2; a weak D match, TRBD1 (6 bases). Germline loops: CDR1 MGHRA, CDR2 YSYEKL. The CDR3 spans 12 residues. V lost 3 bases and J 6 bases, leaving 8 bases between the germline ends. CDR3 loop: CASSQGTNGYTF. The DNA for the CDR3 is TGCGCCAGCAGCCAGGGGACAAATGGCTACACCTTC.

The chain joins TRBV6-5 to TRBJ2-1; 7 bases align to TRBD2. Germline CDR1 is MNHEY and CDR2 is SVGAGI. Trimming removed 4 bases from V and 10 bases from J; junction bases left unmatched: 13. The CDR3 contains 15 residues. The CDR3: CASSSGLGSLGEQFF. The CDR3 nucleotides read TGTGCCAGCAGTTCAGGACTAGGCAGCTTAGGAGAGCAGTTCTTC.

The DNA for the CDR3 is TGTGCCAGCAGTGAAGAGACGGACACCTACGAGCAGTACTTC. Its translation is CASSEETDTYEQYF. The genes are TRBV6-1 and TRBJ2-7, with D tentatively TRBD1 (5 bases). The V gene's germline CDR1 is MNHNS and CDR2 SASEGT. The CDR3 runs 14 residues. V lost 1 base and J lost 2, with 9 bases in between.

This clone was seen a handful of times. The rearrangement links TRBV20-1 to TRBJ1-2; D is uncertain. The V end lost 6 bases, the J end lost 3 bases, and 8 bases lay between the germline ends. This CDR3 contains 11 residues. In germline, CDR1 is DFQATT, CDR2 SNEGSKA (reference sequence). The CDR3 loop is CSALGDYGYTF. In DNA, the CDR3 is TGCAGTGCCCTTGGAGACTATGGCTACACCTTC.

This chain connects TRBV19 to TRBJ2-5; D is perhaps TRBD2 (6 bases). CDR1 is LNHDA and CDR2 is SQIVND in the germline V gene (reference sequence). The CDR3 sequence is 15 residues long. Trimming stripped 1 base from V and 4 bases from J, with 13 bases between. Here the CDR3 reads CASSIGSSAGETQYF. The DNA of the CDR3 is TGTGCCAGTAGTATAGGGTCTAGCGCTGGAGAGACCCAGTACTTC.

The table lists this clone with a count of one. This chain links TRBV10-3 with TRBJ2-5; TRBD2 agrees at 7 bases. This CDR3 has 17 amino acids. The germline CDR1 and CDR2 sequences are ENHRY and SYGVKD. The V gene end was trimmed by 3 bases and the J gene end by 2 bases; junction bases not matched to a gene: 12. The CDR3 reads CAISDLAWGGRQETQYF. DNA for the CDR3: TGTGCCATCAGTGATCTGGCTTGGGGGGGAAGACAAGAGACCCAGTACTTC.

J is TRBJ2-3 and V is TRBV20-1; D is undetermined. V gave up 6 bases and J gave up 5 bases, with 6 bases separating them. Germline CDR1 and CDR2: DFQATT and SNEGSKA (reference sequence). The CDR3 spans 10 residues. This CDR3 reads CSALGDTQYF. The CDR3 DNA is TGCAGTGCACTCGGAGATACGCAGTATTTT.

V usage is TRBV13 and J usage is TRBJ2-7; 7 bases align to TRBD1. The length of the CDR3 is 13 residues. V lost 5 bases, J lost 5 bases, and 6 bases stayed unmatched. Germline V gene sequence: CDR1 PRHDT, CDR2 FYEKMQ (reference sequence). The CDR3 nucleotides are TGTGCCAGCAGCAAAGACAGGGTCGACGAGCAGTACTTC. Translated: CASSKDRVDEQYF.

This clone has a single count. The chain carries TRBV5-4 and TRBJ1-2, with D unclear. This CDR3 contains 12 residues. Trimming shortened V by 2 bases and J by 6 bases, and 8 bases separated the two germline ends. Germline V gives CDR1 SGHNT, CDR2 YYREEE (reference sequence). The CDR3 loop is CASSLDKNGYTF. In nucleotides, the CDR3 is TGTGCCAGCAGCTTAGACAAAAATGGCTACACCTTC.

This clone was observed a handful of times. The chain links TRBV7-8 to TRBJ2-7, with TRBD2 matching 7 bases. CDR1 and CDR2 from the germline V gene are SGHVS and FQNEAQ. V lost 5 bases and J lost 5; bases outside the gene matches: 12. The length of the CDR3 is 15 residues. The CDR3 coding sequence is TGTGCCAGCAGCCCCATGCGCGGGAGTTCCGACGAGCAGTACTTC. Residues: CASSPMRGSSDEQYF.

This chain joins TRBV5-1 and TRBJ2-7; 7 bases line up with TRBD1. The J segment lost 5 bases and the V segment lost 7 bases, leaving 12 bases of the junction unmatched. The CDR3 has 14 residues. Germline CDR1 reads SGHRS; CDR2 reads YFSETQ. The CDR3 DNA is TGCGCCAGCGGCCTGAGGAGACAGGGCCACGAGCAGTACTTC. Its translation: CASGLRRQGHEQYF.

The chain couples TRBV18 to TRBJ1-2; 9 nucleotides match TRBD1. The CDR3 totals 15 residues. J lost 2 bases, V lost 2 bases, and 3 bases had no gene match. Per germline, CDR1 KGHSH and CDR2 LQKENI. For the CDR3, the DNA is TGTGCCAGCTCACCAGGGACAGGGCGGAACTATGGCTACACCTTC. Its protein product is CASSPGTGRNYGYTF.

This CDR3 is CASSPGGGEDQPQHF. The CDR3 coding sequence is TGTGCCAGCAGTCCAGGAGGGGGCGAGGATCAGCCCCAGCATTTT. This chain connects TRBV6-4 to TRBJ1-5; TRBD1 agrees at 7 bases. CDR1 is MRHNA and CDR2 is SNTAGT in the germline V gene. This CDR3 comprises 15 residues. After removal of 5 bases from V and 5 bases from J, the junction contained 9 bases not matched to a gene.

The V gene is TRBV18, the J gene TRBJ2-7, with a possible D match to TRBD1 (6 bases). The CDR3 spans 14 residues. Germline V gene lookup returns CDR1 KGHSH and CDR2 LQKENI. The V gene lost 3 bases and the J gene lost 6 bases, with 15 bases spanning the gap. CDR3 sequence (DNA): TGTGCCAGCTCACCCGTCGGACAGTCATCCGAGCAGTACTTC. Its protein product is CASSPVGQSSEQYF. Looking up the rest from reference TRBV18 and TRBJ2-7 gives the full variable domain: NAGVMQNPRHLVRRRGQEARLRCSPMKGHSHVYWYRQLPEEGLKFMVYLQKENIIDESGMPKERFSAEFPKEGPSILRIQQVVRGDSAAYFCASSPVGQSSEQYFGPGTRLTVT.

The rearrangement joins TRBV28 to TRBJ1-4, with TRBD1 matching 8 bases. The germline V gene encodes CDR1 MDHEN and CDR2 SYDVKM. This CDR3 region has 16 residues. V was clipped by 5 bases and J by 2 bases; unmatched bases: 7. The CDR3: CASSLIRTGTNEKLFF. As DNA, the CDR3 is TGTGCCAGCAGTCTGATACGGACAGGGACTAATGAAAAACTGTTTTTT.

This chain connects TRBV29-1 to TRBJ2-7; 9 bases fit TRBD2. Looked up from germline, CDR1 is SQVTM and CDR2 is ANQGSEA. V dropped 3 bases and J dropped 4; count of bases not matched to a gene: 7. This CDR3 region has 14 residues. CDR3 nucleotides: TGCAGCGTTGAGTTTAGCGGGAGAGGGTACGAGCAGTACTTC. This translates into CSVEFSGRGYEQYF.

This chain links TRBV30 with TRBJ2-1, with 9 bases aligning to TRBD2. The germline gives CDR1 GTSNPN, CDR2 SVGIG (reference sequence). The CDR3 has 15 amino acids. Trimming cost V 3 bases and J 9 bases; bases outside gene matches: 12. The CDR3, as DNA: TGTGCCTGGAGGCCGCTAGCGGGATATGGGGTTGAGCAGTTCTTC. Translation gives CAWRPLAGYGVEQFF.

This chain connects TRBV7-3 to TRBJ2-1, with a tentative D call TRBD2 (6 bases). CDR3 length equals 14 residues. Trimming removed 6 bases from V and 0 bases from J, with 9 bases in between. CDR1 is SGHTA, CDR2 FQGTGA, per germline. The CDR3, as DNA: TGTGCCAGCAGGGCCGGGAGCTCCTACAATGAGCAGTTCTTC. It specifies CASRAGSSYNEQFF.

The DNA of the CDR3 is TGTGCCAGCAGCGTAGCGGGCCAGGCCTACGAGCAGTACTTC. Its protein product is CASSVAGQAYEQYF. This chain connects TRBV28 to TRBJ2-7; 7 nucleotides align to TRBD2. The V gene's germline CDR1 is MDHEN and CDR2 SYDVKM. The CDR3 loop spans 14 amino acids. V trimming: 6 bases; J trimming: 2 bases; junction bases outside the gene matches: 7.

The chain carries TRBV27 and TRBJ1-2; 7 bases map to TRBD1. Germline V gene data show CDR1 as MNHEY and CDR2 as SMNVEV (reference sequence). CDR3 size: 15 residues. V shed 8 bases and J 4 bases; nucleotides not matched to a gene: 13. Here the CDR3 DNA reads TGTGCCAGCCCCCCCAAGACAGGGCCGTCCTATGGCTACACCTTC. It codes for CASPPKTGPSYGYTF.

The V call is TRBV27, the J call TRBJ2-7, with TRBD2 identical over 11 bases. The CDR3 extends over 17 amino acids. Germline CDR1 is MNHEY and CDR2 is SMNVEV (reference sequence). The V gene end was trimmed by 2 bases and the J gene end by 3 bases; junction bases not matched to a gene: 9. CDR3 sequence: CASSLLTRLAGGYEQYF. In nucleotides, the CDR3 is TGTGCCAGCAGTTTACTTACCCGCCTAGCGGGAGGCTACGAGCAGTACTTC.

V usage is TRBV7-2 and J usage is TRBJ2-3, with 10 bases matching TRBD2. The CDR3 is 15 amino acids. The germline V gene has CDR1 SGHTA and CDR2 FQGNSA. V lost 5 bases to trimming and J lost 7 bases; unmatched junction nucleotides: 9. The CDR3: CASSRSGRAPNTQYF. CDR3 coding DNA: TGTGCCAGCAGCCGGAGCGGGAGGGCCCCGAATACGCAGTATTTT.

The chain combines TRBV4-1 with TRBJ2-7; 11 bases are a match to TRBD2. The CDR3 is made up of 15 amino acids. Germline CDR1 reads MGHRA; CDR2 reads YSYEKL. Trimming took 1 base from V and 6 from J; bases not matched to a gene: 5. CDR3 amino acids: CASSQALLAGVEQYF. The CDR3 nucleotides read TGCGCCAGCAGCCAAGCACTACTAGCGGGAGTCGAGCAGTACTTC.

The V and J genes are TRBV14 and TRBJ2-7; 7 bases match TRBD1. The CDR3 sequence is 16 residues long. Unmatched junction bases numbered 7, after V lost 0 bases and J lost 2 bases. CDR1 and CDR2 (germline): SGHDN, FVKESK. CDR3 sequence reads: CASSQERGRIPYEQYF. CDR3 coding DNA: TGTGCCAGCAGCCAAGAGAGGGGGCGAATTCCCTACGAGCAGTACTTC.

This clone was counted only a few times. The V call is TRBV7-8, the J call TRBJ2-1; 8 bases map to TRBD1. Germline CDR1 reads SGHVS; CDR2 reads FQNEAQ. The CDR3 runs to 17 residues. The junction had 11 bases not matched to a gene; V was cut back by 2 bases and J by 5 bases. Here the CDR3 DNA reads TGTGCCAGCAGCTTAAGGCCCTTCGGACAGGGAAACAATGAGCAGTTCTTC. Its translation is CASSLRPFGQGNNEQFF.